This TCR beta chain comes out of a study of regulatory T cells in long-lasting Graves disease. Time point reported: persistent/refractory GD, antithyroid drugs over 5 years with positive TRAb. The TCR library was made from RNA extracted from PBMCs. CDR3 length equals 14 residues. The germline CDR1 and CDR2 sequences are SGHAT and FQNNGV. J gave up 4 bases and V 5 bases, and 5 bases lay outside the gene matches. Investigators prepared the TCR beta libraries by applying iRepertoire HTBI primers and Arm-PCR of CDR3 regions. How the authors handled the data: Overall, samples carried 62 TRBV and 15 or so TRBJ segments. TCRdb analysed the multiplex PCR reads with MiXCR anew, one entry per CDR3 protein. The V and J calls follow TCRdb's processing rather than the paper's. This table holds about 470,000 distinct CDR3 sequences, more than 20% found once.

V and J are TRBV11-2 and TRBJ1-1; 9 bases agree with TRBD1. The sample in question was peripheral blood mononuclear cells (PBMCs), obtained when the disease was refractory, from a patient treated with antithyroid drugs. The receptor was isolated from a female donor with Graves disease. In nucleotides, the CDR3 is TGTGCCAGCAGCCCGGACAGGGGTGGCACTGAAGCTTTCTTT. Translating it yields CASSPDRGGTEAFF.